The source of this TCR beta chain is a study of Ad26.COV2.S vaccination and SARS-CoV-2 variants (dated by TCRdb to the early 2020s). Background for the entire study: Donors in the vaccine arm were drawn from COV1001, a multicentre, randomized, double-blind, placebo-controlled phase I-IIa trial testing Ad26.COV2.S in healthy adults. Ad26.COV2.S was administered intramuscularly at a dose of 5x10^10 or 1x10^11 viral particles, either as one shot or as two shots given 56 days apart. TCRbeta repertoire sequencing served as the tool for gauging how specific and how broad the SARS-CoV-2-reactive T cell receptors were following Ad26.COV2.S vaccination. A total of some 30 samples were included in the TCR-sequenced set, comprising about 20 Ad26.COV2.S vaccine recipients, 5 placebo recipients and 8 SARS-CoV-2 convalescent individuals. Trial participants were randomized into five groups of five, in which low-dose or high-dose Ad26.COV2.S was given once or twice, or placebo was given on both occasions. Investigators remained blinded to trial group allocation during experiments and outcome assessment.

Notes on this clone: Its antigen remains undetermined. No qualities accompany the bases; no much larger clone lies one base away.

The immunoSEQ Assay was used to sequence TCRbeta CDR3 regions. After extraction, genomic DNA underwent amplification by bias-controlled multiplex PCR, followed by high-throughput sequencing. The authors' analysis ran thus. Collapsing and filtering of sequences were performed to quantify the absolute abundance of each unique TCRbeta CDR3 region. T cell fraction was estimated by normalizing TCRbeta template counts to usable DNA, with usable DNA measured through amplification of reference genes found in all nucleated cells. Repertoire TCRs were annotated as SARS-CoV-2-specific by exact matching of V gene, CDR3 amino acid sequence and J gene to a known reactive TCR set. The reference SARS-CoV-2 TCR set was derived from MIRA and filtered for enrichment in COVID-19-positive ImmuneCODE repertoires, a step that removed public or cross-reactive TCRs. Using the MIRA antigens, annotated TCRs were further analysed by specific ORF or by position within an ORF. Depth was the summed frequency of annotated unique rearrangements, while breadth was defined as annotated unique rearrangements over total unique productive rearrangements. Group comparisons of TCR breadth used two-sided Wilcoxon rank-sum tests. TCRdb retrieved this table from immuneACCESS and kept in-frame rearrangements only. Not all clones are present; in checked studies, unresolved V genes account for under half, and no reason is known for the remainder. D and trimming come from the DNA, and the V and J calls and clone size come from that table. The sample has 440,000 or so clones on record, approximately 92% of them singletons. Less than 2% of the sample belongs to the ten largest clones.

Beyond this particular receptor, the publication reports: The study was not powered to compare responses between vaccine doses or regimens. According to the authors, total T cell responses may have been underestimated by the TCR breadth and depth analyses. Ad26.COV2.S recipients had higher spike-specific TCR breadth than placebo recipients (P = 0.0014). Vaccine and placebo recipients had similar non-spike TCR breadth, a finding consistent with the vaccine containing only spike. After vaccination, spike-specific CD8+ and CD4+ T cell responses were reported to show substantial breadth.

The treatment or condition label corresponds to: around 19 received Ad26.COV2.S at low or high dose, single or two shots; 5 received placebo; per-sample allocation not given. For vaccine and placebo recipients, repertoires were sequenced using samples collected on day 63 after the first injection. Between 29 July and 7 August 2020, Cohort 1b enrolled 25 adults aged 18-55 years at one site in Boston, USA. Ad26.COV2.S consisted of a replication-incompetent adenovirus type 26 vector by which a prefusion-stabilized SARS-CoV-2 spike protein from the original Wuhan strain was expressed. According to the germline V gene (reference sequence), CDR1 reads MNHEY and CDR2 reads SMNVEV. A distance of 10 bases separates the germline ends of V and J, which lose 7 bases and 0 bases respectively. Including the terminal cysteine and phenylalanine, the CDR3 comprises 14 residues. The only DNA kept is the CDR3, 42 bases in frame from the first base.

This specimen was peripheral blood, taken in a trial of Ad26.COV2.S vaccine versus placebo. The chain is assembled from TRBV27 and TRBJ2-1; confidence is insufficient to name the D gene. The TCR originated in a person between 18 and 65 years old who received the Ad26.COV2.S COVID-19 vaccine or a placebo. CDR3 loop: CASNPQSSYNEQFF. The nucleotide sequence is TGTGCCAGCAACCCCCAGAGCTCCTACAATGAGCAGTTCTTC.